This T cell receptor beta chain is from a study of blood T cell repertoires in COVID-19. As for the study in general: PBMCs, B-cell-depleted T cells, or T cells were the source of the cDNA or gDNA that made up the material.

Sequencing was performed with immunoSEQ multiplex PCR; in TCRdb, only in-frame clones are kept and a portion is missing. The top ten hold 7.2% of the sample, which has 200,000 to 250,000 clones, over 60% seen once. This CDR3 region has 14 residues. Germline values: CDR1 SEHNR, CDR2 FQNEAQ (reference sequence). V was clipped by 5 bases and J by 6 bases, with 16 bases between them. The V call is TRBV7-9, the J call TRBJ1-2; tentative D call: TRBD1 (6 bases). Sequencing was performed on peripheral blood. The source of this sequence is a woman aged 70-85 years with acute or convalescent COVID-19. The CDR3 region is CASSNNRDKNGYTF. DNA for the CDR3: TGTGCCAGCAGCAATAACCGGGACAAAAATGGCTACACCTTC.